Listed below are T cell receptor beta chains from one sample, sequenced in a study of blood T cell repertoires in COVID-19. Assay: immunoSEQ multiplex PCR; the TCRdb copy retains only in-frame clones and omits some. The sample consists of tens of thousands of clones, 86% of them appearing once. The sequencing sample was made of peripheral blood. The receptors come from a human donor in a cohort sampled during active COVID-19. Each CDR3 is given with its conserved first and last residue. The order of the fields is clone size, D gene, J gene, V gene, CDR3 DNA, CDR3 protein. The D gene is left open where the match is weak. Clone sizes are given selectively: once, few, many, or a class where the clone is expanded.

clone_size: .; d_call: TRBD2; j_call: TRBJ2-1; v_call: TRBV18; cdr3_nt: TGTGCCAGCTCACCACCGGCTAGCGGGAGTACGGGATACAATGAGCAGTTCTTC; cdr3_aa: CASSPPASGSTGYNEQFF
clone_size: .; d_call: TRBD2; j_call: TRBJ2-2; v_call: TRBV30; cdr3_nt: TGTGCCTGGAGTAGGAGCGGGGGGGCTAACGGGGAGCTGTTTTTT; cdr3_aa: CAWSRSGGANGELFF
clone_size: .; d_call: TRBD2; j_call: TRBJ2-7; v_call: TRBV4-2; cdr3_nt: TGTGCCAGCAGCCAAGTTGGGGCGGGAGGGTACTACGAGCAGTACTTC; cdr3_aa: CASSQVGAGGYYEQYF
clone_size: .; d_call: TRBD1; j_call: TRBJ2-3; v_call: TRBV6-2/TRBV6-3; cdr3_nt: TGTGCCAGCAGTCTCGAGGGGGCGCGAACAGATACGCAGTATTTT; cdr3_aa: CASSLEGARTDTQYF
clone_size: .; d_call: TRBD1; j_call: TRBJ2-4; v_call: TRBV19; cdr3_nt: TGTGCCAGTAGTATCTCGACAGGGGGGTTAGCCAAAAACATTCAGTACTTC; cdr3_aa: CASSISTGGLAKNIQYF
clone_size: .; d_call: .; j_call: TRBJ2-1; v_call: TRBV7-2; cdr3_nt: TGTGCCAGCAGCTTAGCGCGGAACAATGAGCAGTTCTTC; cdr3_aa: CASSLARNNEQFF
clone_size: .; d_call: .; j_call: TRBJ2-1; v_call: TRBV3-1/TRBV3-2; cdr3_nt: TGTGCCAGCAGCCAAGGAGGATACCGCAATGAGCAGTTCTTC; cdr3_aa: CASSQGGYRNEQFF
clone_size: .; d_call: .; j_call: TRBJ2-3; v_call: TRBV19; cdr3_nt: TGTGCCAGTAGTATACTCAGGGGACGCAGCACAGATACGCAGTATTTT; cdr3_aa: CASSILRGRSTDTQYF
clone_size: once; d_call: .; j_call: TRBJ1-2; v_call: TRBV5-6; cdr3_nt: TGTGCCAGCAGCTCCATAAGGATAGGGGATGACTATGGCTACACCTTC; cdr3_aa: CASSSIRIGDDYGYTF
clone_size: many; d_call: TRBD1; j_call: TRBJ1-2; v_call: TRBV10-1; cdr3_nt: TGCGCCAGCAGTGAGACCGGGACAGGGAGCTTCGGGGATGGCTACACCTTC; cdr3_aa: CASSETGTGSFGDGYTF
clone_size: .; d_call: TRBD1; j_call: TRBJ1-1; v_call: TRBV7-6; cdr3_nt: TGTGCCAGCAGCTTGAGGGGGCGAGGCACTGAAGCTTTCTTT; cdr3_aa: CASSLRGRGTEAFF
clone_size: few; d_call: .; j_call: TRBJ1-2; v_call: TRBV7-6; cdr3_nt: TGTGCCAGCAGCTCCCTATCCGGTGCTAACTATGGCTACACCTTC; cdr3_aa: CASSSLSGANYGYTF
clone_size: .; d_call: .; j_call: TRBJ1-4; v_call: TRBV6-2/TRBV6-3; cdr3_nt: TGTGCCAGCAGTTACATAGGGCGGGCAACTAATGAAAAACTGTTTTTT; cdr3_aa: CASSYIGRATNEKLFF
clone_size: once; d_call: TRBD1; j_call: TRBJ1-1; v_call: TRBV29-1; cdr3_nt: TGCAGCGCCGGGACAGGTCAAGACACTGAAGCTTTCTTT; cdr3_aa: CSAGTGQDTEAFF
clone_size: .; d_call: TRBD2; j_call: TRBJ2-7; v_call: TRBV3-1/TRBV3-2; cdr3_nt: TGTGCCAGCAGCCTCGGGGCGGGAGGGCCGCAAGAGCAGTACTTC; cdr3_aa: CASSLGAGGPQEQYF
clone_size: .; d_call: TRBD1; j_call: TRBJ1-5; v_call: TRBV6-5; cdr3_nt: TGTGCCAGCAGTCAGACAGGGTACAATCAGCCCCAGCATTTT; cdr3_aa: CASSQTGYNQPQHF
clone_size: .; d_call: TRBD1; j_call: TRBJ1-4; v_call: TRBV7-2; cdr3_nt: TGTGCCAGCAGCCTCCTGTTGACAGGGTATGATGGTAATGAAAAACTGTTTTTT; cdr3_aa: CASSLLLTGYDGNEKLFF
clone_size: .; d_call: TRBD1; j_call: TRBJ1-4; v_call: TRBV5-5; cdr3_nt: TGTGCCAGCAGTTTTCTTCGACAGGGTTTATCAAAACTGTTTTTT; cdr3_aa: CASSFLRQGLSKLFF
clone_size: once; d_call: TRBD2; j_call: TRBJ2-2; v_call: TRBV4-2; cdr3_nt: TGTGCCAGCAGCTTCCGACTAGCGGGGGGCCGTAGGGAGCTGTTTTTT; cdr3_aa: CASSFRLAGGRRELFF
clone_size: .; d_call: .; j_call: TRBJ2-2; v_call: TRBV6-2/TRBV6-3; cdr3_nt: TGTGCCAGCAGTTACTATGGGGCGAGGACCGGGGAGCTGTTTTTT; cdr3_aa: CASSYYGARTGELFF
clone_size: .; d_call: .; j_call: TRBJ2-2; v_call: TRBV14; cdr3_nt: TGTGCCAGCAGCCAAGCTGGGGCCGGGAGTGGTGCCGGGGAGCTGTTTTTT; cdr3_aa: CASSQAGAGSGAGELFF
clone_size: .; d_call: .; j_call: TRBJ1-1; v_call: TRBV3-1/TRBV3-2; cdr3_nt: TGTGCCAGCAGCCCCGTAGGGGCAGGGCTCAAAAGAGGGAACACTGAAGCTTTCTTT; cdr3_aa: CASSPVGAGLKRGNTEAFF
clone_size: .; d_call: .; j_call: TRBJ2-3; v_call: TRBV27; cdr3_nt: TGTGCCAGCAGCTCTCGGGGTAGGAGCACAGATACGCAGTATTTT; cdr3_aa: CASSSRGRSTDTQYF
clone_size: once; d_call: TRBD1; j_call: TRBJ1-2; v_call: TRBV5-6; cdr3_nt: TGTGCCAGCAGCAGCCCGGGACAGGGGTTGGAAGGCTACACCTTC; cdr3_aa: CASSSPGQGLEGYTF
clone_size: once; d_call: .; j_call: TRBJ2-5; v_call: TRBV12-3/TRBV12-4; cdr3_nt: TGTGCCAGCAGTCTCCAAGAGACCCAGTACTTC; cdr3_aa: CASSLQETQYF
clone_size: few; d_call: .; j_call: TRBJ1-5; v_call: TRBV7-2; cdr3_nt: TGTGCCAGCAGCCTTGCGGGGGTATATAGCAATCAGCCCCAGCATTTT; cdr3_aa: CASSLAGVYSNQPQHF
clone_size: .; d_call: .; j_call: TRBJ1-1; v_call: TRBV6-6; cdr3_nt: TGTGCCAGCAGTGGGGGCGGGGGATGGGGCACTGAAGCTTTCTTT; cdr3_aa: CASSGGGGWGTEAFF
clone_size: .; d_call: .; j_call: TRBJ1-2; v_call: TRBV6-6; cdr3_nt: TGTGCCAGCAGTTACCAAAGGATTAGCCCTCTTGGCTACACCTTC; cdr3_aa: CASSYQRISPLGYTF
clone_size: .; d_call: .; j_call: TRBJ2-7; v_call: TRBV11-3; cdr3_nt: TGTGCCAGCAGCTTAGGCCCAGATTACGAGCAGTACTTC; cdr3_aa: CASSLGPDYEQYF
clone_size: .; d_call: TRBD2; j_call: TRBJ2-7; v_call: TRBV6-4; cdr3_nt: TGTGCCAGCAGCGCTACTAGGGAGGGCGAGCAGTACTTC; cdr3_aa: CASSATREGEQYF
clone_size: few; d_call: .; j_call: TRBJ2-7; v_call: TRBV3-1/TRBV3-2; cdr3_nt: TGTGCCAGCAGCCAAGTTTCAGGGAACGAGCAGTACTTC; cdr3_aa: CASSQVSGNEQYF
clone_size: once; d_call: .; j_call: TRBJ2-5; v_call: TRBV19; cdr3_nt: TGTGCCAGTAGTGGGTCAGGAGAGACCCAGTACTTC; cdr3_aa: CASSGSGETQYF
clone_size: .; d_call: TRBD1; j_call: TRBJ2-1; v_call: TRBV5-8; cdr3_nt: TGTGCCAGCAGCTTGTGGAACAGGGGCGGCAATGAGCAGTTCTTC; cdr3_aa: CASSLWNRGGNEQFF
clone_size: .; d_call: TRBD1; j_call: TRBJ2-3; v_call: TRBV10-3; cdr3_nt: TGTGCCATCAGTGTACCAGGGGGCCTTAGCACAGATACGCAGTATTTT; cdr3_aa: CAISVPGGLSTDTQYF
clone_size: once; d_call: .; j_call: TRBJ2-1; v_call: TRBV6-2/TRBV6-3; cdr3_nt: TGTGCCAGCAGCATACGAACCGTTTCAGGACAACTTGACAATGAGCAGTTCTTC; cdr3_aa: CASSIRTVSGQLDNEQFF
clone_size: .; d_call: TRBD2; j_call: TRBJ2-7; v_call: TRBV6-5; cdr3_nt: TGTGCCAGCAGTTACGGGACTAGCGGGAGTTGGGACTTC; cdr3_aa: CASSYGTSGSWDF
clone_size: .; d_call: .; j_call: TRBJ1-2; v_call: TRBV3-1/TRBV3-2; cdr3_nt: TGTGCCAGCAGCCAAGGAGAAAGGGGATGGGGGGGTGGCTACACCTTC; cdr3_aa: CASSQGERGWGGGYTF
clone_size: .; d_call: .; j_call: TRBJ1-2; v_call: TRBV12-3/TRBV12-4; cdr3_nt: TGTGCCAGCAGTTTCCTTAACTATGGCTACACCTTC; cdr3_aa: CASSFLNYGYTF
clone_size: .; d_call: .; j_call: TRBJ1-2; v_call: TRBV5-1; cdr3_nt: TGCGCCAGCAGCGTTGGGGGGGAGGACTATGGCTACACCTTC; cdr3_aa: CASSVGGEDYGYTF
clone_size: .; d_call: TRBD1; j_call: TRBJ1-4; v_call: TRBV7-8; cdr3_nt: TGTGCCAGCATCCGGACAGGGGGCCCGACTAATGAAAAACTGTTTTTT; cdr3_aa: CASIRTGGPTNEKLFF
clone_size: .; d_call: TRBD2; j_call: TRBJ2-7; v_call: TRBV6-5; cdr3_nt: TGTGCCACTAGCTTGGGGAGGGCGAGTATCTACGAGCAGTACTTC; cdr3_aa: CATSLGRASIYEQYF